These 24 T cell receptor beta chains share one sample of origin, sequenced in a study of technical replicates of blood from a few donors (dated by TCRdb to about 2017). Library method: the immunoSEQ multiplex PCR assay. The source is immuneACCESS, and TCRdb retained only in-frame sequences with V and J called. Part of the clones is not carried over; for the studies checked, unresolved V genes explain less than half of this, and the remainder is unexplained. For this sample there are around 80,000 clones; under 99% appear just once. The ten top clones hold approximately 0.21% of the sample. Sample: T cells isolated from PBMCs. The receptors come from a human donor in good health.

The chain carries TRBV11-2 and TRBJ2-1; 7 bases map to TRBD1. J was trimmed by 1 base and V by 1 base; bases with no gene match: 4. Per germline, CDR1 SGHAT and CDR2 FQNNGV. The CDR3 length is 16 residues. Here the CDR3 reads CASSLAYRGSYNEQFF. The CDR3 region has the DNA TGTGCCAGCAGCTTAGCTTACAGGGGATCCTACAATGAGCAGTTCTTC.

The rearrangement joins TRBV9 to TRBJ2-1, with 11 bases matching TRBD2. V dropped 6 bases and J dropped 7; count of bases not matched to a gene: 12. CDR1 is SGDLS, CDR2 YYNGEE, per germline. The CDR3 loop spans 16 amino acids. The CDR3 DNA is TGTGCCAGCACCTCTAGCGGGGGGATCCAGGGGAATGAGCAGTTCTTC. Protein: CASTSSGGIQGNEQFF.

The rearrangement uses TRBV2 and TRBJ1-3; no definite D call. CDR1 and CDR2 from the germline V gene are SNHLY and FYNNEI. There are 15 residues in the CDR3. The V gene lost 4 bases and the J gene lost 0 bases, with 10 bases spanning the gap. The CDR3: CASSVQAPSGNTIYF. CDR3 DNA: TGTGCCAGCAGTGTTCAGGCCCCCTCTGGAAACACCATATATTTT.

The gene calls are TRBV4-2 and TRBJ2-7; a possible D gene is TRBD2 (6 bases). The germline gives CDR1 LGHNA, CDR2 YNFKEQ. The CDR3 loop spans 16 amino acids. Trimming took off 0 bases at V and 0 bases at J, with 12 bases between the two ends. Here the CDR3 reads CASSQEAGLSSYEQYF. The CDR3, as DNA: TGTGCCAGCAGCCAAGAGGCGGGACTGAGCTCCTACGAGCAGTACTTC.

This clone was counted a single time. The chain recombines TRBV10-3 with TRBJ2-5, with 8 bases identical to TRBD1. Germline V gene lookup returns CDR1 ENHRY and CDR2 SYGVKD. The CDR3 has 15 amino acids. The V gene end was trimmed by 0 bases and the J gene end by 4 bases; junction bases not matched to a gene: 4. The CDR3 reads CAISESGQGGETQYF. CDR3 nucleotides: TGTGCCATCAGTGAGTCTGGACAGGGAGGAGAGACCCAGTACTTC.

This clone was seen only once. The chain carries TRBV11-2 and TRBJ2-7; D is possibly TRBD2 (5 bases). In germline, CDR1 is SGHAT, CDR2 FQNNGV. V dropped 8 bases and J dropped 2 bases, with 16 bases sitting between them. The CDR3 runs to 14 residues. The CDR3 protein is CASAGPERTYEQYF. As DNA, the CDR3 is TGTGCCAGCGCCGGCCCTGAGCGGACCTACGAGCAGTACTTC.

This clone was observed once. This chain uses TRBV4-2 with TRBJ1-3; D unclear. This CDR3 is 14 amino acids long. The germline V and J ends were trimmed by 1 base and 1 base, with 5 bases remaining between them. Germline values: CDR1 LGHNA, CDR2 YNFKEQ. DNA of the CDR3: TGTGCCAGCAGCCAAGGTTCTTCTGGAAACACCATATATTTT. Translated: CASSQGSSGNTIYF.

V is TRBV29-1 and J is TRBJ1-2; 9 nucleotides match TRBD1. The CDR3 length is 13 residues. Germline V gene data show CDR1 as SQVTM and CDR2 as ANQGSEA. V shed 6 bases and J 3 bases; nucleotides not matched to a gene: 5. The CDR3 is CSVLRTGDYGYTF. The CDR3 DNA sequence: TGCAGCGTGTTGAGGACAGGGGACTATGGCTACACCTTC.

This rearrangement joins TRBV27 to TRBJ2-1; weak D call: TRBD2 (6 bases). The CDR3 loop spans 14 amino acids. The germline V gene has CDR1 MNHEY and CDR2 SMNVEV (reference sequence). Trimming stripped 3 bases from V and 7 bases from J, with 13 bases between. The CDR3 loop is CASSFSGLENEQFF. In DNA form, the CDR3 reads TGTGCCAGCAGTTTTAGCGGACTTGAGAATGAGCAGTTCTTC.

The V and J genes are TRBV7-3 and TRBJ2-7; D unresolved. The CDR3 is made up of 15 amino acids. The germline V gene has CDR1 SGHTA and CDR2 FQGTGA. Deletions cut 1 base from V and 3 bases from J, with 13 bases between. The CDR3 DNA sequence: TGTGCCAGCAGCTTAAACCCCAAGCCTAGCTACGAGCAGTACTTC. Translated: CASSLNPKPSYEQYF.

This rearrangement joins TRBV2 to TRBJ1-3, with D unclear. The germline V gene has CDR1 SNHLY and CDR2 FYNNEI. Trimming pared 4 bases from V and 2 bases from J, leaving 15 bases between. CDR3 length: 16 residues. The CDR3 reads CASSVSRGTAGNTIYF. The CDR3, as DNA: TGTGCCAGCAGTGTCTCTCGGGGAACGGCTGGAAACACCATATATTTT.

CDR3 nucleotide sequence: TGTGCCAGCAGTTTAATTGTGACAGGGGGCTCTAACACTGAAGCTTTCTTT. Translated, it gives CASSLIVTGGSNTEAFF. V gene TRBV28 combines with J gene TRBJ1-1; 10 positions agree with TRBD1. The germline gives CDR1 MDHEN, CDR2 SYDVKM. Germline trimming cut 2 bases from V and 2 bases from J; bases unmatched to any gene: 8. The CDR3 totals 17 residues.

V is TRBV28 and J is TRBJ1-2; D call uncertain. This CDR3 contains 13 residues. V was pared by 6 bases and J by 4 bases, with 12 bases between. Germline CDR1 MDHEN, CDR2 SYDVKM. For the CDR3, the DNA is TGTGCCAGCAGCAATCCAGCGATCTATGGCTACACCTTC. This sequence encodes CASSNPAIYGYTF.

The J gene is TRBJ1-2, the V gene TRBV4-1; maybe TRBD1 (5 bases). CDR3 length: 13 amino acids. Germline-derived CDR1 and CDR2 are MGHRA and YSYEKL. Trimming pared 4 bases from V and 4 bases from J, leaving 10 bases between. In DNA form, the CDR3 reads TGCGCCAGCAGCCTGCATGGGGCCTATGGCTACACCTTC. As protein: CASSLHGAYGYTF.

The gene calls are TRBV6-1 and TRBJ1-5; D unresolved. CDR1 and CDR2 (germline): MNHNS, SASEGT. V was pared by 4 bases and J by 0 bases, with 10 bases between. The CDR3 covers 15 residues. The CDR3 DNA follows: TGTGCCAGCAGTGTAGACACTTTTAGCAATCAGCCCCAGCATTTT. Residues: CASSVDTFSNQPQHF.

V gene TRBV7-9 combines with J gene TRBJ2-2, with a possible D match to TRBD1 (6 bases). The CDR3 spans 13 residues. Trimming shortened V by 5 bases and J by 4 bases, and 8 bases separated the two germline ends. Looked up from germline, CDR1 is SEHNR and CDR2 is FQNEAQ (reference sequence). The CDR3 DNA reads TGTGCCAGCAGCAAGGACAGCACCGGGGAGCTGTTTTTT. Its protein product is CASSKDSTGELFF.

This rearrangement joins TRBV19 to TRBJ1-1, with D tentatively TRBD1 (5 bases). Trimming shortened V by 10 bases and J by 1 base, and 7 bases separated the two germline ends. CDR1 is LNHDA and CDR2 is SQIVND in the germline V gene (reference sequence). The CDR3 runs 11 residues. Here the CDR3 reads CATRENTEAFF. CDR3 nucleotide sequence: TGTGCCACCAGGGAGAACACTGAAGCTTTCTTT.

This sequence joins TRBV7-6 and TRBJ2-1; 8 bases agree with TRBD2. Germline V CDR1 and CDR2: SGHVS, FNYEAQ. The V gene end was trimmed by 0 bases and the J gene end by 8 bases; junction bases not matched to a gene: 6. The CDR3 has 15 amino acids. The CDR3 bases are TGTGCCAGCAGCTTAGCCGAGCGGGAGATCGATGAGCAGTTCTTC. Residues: CASSLAEREIDEQFF.

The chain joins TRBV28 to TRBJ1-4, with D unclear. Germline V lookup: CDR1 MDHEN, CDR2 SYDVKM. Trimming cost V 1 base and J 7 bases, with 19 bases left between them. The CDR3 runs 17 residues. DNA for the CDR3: TGTGCCAGCAGTTTATTTAAGGTACCGGGGTCCAGTGAAAAACTGTTTTTT. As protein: CASSLFKVPGSSEKLFF.

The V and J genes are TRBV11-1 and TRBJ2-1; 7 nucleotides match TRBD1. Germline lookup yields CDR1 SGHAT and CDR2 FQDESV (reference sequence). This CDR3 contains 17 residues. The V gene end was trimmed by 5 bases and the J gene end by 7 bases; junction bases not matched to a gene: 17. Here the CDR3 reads CASSHPYIGQVANEQFF. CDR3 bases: TGTGCCAGCAGCCACCCTTACATAGGACAGGTGGCAAATGAGCAGTTCTTC.

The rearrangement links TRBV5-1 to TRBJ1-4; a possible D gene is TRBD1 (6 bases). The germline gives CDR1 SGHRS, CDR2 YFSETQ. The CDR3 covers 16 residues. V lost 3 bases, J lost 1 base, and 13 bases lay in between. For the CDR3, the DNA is TGCGCCAGCAGCTCGACAGGAGGAGAAACTAATGAAAAACTGTTTTTT. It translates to CASSSTGGETNEKLFF.

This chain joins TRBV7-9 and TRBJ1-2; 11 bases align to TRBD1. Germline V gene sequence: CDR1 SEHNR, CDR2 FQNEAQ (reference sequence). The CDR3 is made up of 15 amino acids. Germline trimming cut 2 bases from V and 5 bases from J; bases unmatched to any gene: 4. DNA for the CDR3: TGTGCCAGCAGCTTAAAGGACAGGGGGCATTATGGCTACACCTTC. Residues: CASSLKDRGHYGYTF.

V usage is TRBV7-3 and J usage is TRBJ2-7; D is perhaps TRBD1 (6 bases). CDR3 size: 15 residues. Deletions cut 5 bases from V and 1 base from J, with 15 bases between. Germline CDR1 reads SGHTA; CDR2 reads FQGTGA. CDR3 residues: CASSELGARSYEQYF. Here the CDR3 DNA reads TGTGCCAGCAGCGAACTGGGGGCTCGGTCCTACGAGCAGTACTTC. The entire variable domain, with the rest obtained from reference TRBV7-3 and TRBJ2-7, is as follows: GAGVSQTPSNKVTEKGKYVELRCDPISGHTALYWYRQSLGQGPEFLIYFQGTGAADDSGLPNDRFFAVRPEGSVSTLKIQRTERGDSAVYLCASSELGARSYEQYFGPGTRLTVT.

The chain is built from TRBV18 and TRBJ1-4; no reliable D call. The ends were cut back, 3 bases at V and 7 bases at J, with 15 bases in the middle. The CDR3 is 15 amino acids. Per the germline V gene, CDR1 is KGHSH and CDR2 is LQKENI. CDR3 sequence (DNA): TGTGCCAGCTCACCTACAGTACCTGGAGGTGAAAAACTGTTTTTT. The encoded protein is CASSPTVPGGEKLFF.